This TCR beta chain was captured by sequencing in a study of T cell responses to AZD1222 COVID-19 vaccine. Study results and limitations: Among AZD1222 vaccinees, only five or six were seropositive at baseline. Spike-specific TCR breadth and depth went up after people got two AZD1222 doses. Dominant CD4 TCR responses targeted spike regions 160-218 and 743-854. In a largely white British group with more females than males, clonal diversity was possibly underestimated.

Trimming cost V 5 bases and J 8 bases, with 12 bases left between them. This CDR3 has 12 amino acids. In the case of this clone: Its antigen is undetermined.

Produced via immunoSEQ multiplex PCR; TCRdb's table is partial and in-frame only. The sample holds roughly 200,000 clones, about 93% seen once. The rearrangement links TRBV12-3 or TRBV12-4 to TRBJ1-2; D is ambiguous. Source: peripheral blood, taken 28 days after the second dose of the MenACWY control vaccine. This TCR was recovered from an adult who received the MenACWY meningococcal vaccine as a control. The CDR3 is CASSRTIGGYTF. The DNA for the CDR3 is TGTGCCAGCAGTCGGACCATTGGAGGCTACACCTTC.